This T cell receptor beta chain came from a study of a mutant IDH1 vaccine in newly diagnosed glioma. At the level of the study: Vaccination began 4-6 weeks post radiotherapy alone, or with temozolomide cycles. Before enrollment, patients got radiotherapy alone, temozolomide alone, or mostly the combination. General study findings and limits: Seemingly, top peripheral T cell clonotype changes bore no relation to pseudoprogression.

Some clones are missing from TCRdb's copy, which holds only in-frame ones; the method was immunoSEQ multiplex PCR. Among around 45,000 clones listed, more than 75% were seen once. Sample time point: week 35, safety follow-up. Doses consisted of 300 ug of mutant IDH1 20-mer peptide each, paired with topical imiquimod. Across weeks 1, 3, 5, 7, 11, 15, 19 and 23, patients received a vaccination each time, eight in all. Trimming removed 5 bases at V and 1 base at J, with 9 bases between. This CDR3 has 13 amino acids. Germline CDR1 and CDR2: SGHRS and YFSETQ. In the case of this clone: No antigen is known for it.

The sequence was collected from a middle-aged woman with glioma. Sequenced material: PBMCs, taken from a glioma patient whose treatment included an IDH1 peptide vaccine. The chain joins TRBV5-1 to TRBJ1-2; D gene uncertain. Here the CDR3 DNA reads TGCGCCAGCAGGGTTGCCCTTAACTATGGCTACACCTTC. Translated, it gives CASRVALNYGYTF. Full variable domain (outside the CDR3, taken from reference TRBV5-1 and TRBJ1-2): KAGVTQTPRYLIKTRGQQVTLSCSPISGHRSVSWYQQTPGQGLQFLFEYFSETQRNKGNFPGRFSGRQFSNSRSEMNVSTLELGDSALYLCASRVALNYGYTFGSGTRLTVV.